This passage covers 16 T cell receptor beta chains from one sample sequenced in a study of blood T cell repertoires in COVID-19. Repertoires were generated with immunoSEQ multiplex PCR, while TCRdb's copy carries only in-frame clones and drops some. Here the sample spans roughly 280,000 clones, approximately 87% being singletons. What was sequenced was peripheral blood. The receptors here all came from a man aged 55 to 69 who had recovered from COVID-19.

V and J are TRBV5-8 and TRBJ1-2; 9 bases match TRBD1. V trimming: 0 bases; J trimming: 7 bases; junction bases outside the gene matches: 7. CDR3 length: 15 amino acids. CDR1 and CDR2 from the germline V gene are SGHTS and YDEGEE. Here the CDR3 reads CASSLGTGVDIGYTF. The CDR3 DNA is TGTGCCAGCAGCTTGGGGACAGGGGTTGATATTGGCTACACCTTC.

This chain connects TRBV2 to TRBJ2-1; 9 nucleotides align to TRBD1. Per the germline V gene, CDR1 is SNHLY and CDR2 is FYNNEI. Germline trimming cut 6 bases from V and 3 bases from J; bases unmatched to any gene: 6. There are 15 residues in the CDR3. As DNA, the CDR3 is TGTGCCAGCAGCACCGGGACAGGGATCTACAATGAGCAGTTCTTC. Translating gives CASSTGTGIYNEQFF.

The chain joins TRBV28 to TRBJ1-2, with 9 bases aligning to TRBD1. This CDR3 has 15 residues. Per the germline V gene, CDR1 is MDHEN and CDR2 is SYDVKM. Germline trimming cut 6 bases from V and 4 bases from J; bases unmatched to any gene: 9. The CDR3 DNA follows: TGTGCCAGCAGGGAAACGATACAGGGGGCCTATGGCTACACCTTC. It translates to CASRETIQGAYGYTF.

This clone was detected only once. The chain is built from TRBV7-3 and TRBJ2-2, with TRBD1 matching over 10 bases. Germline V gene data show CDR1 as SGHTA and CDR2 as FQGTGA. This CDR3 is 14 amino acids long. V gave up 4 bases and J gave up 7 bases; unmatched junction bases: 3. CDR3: CASSSTGGGGELFF. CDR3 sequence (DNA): TGTGCCAGCAGCTCGACAGGGGGCGGCGGGGAGCTGTTTTTT.

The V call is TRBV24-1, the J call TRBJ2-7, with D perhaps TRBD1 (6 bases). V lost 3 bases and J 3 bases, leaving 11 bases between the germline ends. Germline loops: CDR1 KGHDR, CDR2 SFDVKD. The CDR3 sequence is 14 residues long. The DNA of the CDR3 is TGTGCCACCAGTGATGCGGGCAGGGGCTACGAGCAGTACTTC. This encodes CATSDAGRGYEQYF.

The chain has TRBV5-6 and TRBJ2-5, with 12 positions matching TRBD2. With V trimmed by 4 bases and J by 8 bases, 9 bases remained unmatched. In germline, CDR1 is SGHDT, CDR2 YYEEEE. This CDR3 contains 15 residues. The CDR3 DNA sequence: TGTGCCAGCAGCAGCGGGACTAGCGGGCGGACAACCCAGTACTTC. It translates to CASSSGTSGRTTQYF.

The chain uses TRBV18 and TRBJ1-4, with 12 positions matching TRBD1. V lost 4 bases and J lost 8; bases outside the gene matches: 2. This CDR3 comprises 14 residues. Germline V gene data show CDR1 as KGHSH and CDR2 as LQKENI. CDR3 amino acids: CASSRGQGAEKLFF. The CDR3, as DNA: TGTGCCAGCTCACGGGGACAGGGGGCAGAAAAACTGTTTTTT.

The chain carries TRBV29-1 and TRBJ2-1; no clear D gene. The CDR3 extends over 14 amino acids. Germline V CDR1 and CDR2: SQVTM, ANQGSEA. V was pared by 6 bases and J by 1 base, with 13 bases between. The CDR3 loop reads CSVYPVESYNEQFF. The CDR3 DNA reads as TGCAGCGTGTACCCCGTAGAATCCTACAATGAGCAGTTCTTC.

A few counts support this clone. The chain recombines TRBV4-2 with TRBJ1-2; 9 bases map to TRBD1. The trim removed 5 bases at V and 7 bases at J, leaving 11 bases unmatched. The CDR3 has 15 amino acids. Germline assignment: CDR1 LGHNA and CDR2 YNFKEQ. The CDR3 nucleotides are TGTGCCAGCAGCGAGCCGGGACAGGGATTCGCTGGCTACACCTTC. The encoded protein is CASSEPGQGFAGYTF.

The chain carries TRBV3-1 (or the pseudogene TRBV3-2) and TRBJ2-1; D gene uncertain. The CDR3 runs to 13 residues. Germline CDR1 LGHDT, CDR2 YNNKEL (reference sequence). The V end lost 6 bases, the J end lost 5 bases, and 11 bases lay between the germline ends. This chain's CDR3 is CASSLSGHNEQFF. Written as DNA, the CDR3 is TGTGCCAGCAGTCTCAGTGGGCACAATGAGCAGTTCTTC.

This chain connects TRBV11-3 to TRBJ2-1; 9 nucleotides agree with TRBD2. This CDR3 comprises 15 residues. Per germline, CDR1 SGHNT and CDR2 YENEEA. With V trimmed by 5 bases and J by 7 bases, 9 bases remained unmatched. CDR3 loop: CASSARDLAGNEQFF. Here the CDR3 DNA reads TGTGCCAGCAGCGCCCGGGACCTAGCGGGAAATGAGCAGTTCTTC.

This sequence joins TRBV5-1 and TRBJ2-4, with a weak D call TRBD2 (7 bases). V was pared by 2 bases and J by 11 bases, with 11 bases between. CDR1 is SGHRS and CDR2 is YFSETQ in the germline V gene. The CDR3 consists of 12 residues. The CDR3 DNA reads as TGCGCCAGCAGCTTCAACGGGGGGCTTCAGTACTTC. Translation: CASSFNGGLQYF.

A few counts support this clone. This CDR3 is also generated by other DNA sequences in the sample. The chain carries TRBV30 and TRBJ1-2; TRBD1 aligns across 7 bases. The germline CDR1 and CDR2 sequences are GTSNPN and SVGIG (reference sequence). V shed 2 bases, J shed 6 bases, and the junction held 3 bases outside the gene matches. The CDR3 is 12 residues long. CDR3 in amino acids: CAWSRQGHGYTF. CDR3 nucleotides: TGTGCCTGGAGTAGACAGGGCCATGGCTACACCTTC.

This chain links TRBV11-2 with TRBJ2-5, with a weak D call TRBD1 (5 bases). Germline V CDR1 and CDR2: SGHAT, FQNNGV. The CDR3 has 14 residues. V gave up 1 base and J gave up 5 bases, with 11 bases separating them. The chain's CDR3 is CASSLGPDKETQYF. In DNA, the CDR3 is TGTGCCAGCAGCTTAGGCCCGGACAAGGAGACCCAGTACTTC.

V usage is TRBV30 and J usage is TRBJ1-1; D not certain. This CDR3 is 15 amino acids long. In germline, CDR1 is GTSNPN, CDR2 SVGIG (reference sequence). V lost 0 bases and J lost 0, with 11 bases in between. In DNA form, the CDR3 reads TGTGCCTGGAGTGTACGTGCGGATTTGAACACTGAAGCTTTCTTT. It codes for CAWSVRADLNTEAFF.

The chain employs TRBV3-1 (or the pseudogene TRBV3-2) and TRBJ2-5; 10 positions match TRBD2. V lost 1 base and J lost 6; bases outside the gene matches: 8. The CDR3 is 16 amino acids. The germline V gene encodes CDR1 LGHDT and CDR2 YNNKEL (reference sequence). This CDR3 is CASSQGASGSAKTQYF. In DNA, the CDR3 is TGTGCCAGCAGCCAAGGGGCTAGCGGGAGTGCAAAGACCCAGTACTTC.